The present T cell receptor beta chain was sequenced within a study of post-analysis software for immune sequencing data. General observations from the study: Controls showed lower frequencies than patients for four to six TRBV segments, and TRBV5-6, TRBV5-1 and TRBV20-1 were among these. Diversity measured as normalized Chao1 was significantly lower in multiple sclerosis patients than in controls.

Libraries were made from TCR beta cDNA, and they carried unique molecular identifiers. Each CDR3 protein is one row after TCRdb ran MiXCR on the PCR reads. The data show about half a million distinct CDR3 sequences, 34% seen once. A word on this clonotype: Its matching antigen is unknown.

Germline CDR1 and CDR2: LGHNT and FRNRAP. This CDR3 has 13 amino acids. Trimming stripped 3 bases from V and 1 base from J, with 6 bases between. The chain recombines TRBV12-5 with TRBJ1-1; D gene uncertain. The sequence derives from a girl under 18 with multiple sclerosis. Sequencing was done on a sample of blood. CDR3 residues: CASGLKENTEAFF. CDR3 nucleotides: TGTGCTAGTGGTTTAAAGGAGAACACTGAAGCTTTCTTT.